Below, 26 T cell receptor beta chains from the same sample are listed, as sequenced in a study of cytomegalovirus exposure and HLA in healthy donors. 60 Vbeta and 13 Jbeta primers were used in PCR. The data were produced by immunoSEQ multiplex PCR, yet TCRdb's version contains in-frame clones alone and is incomplete. Its listing shows approximately 70,000 clones. The sample taken for sequencing was PBMCs. These receptors came from a woman aged 25 to 39 in good health and CMV-seronegative.

The CDR3 sequence: CASSLVGPANYGYTF. The CDR3 region has the DNA TGCGCCAGCAGCTTGGTTGGTCCAGCTAACTATGGCTACACCTTC. The chain links TRBV5-1 to TRBJ1-2; D is unresolved. The CDR3 is 15 residues long. The germline V and J ends were trimmed by 0 bases and 0 bases, with 9 bases remaining between them. Germline assignment: CDR1 SGHRS and CDR2 YFSETQ.

The V and J genes are TRBV6-5 and TRBJ2-3; no firm D call. CDR3 length: 14 amino acids. V was shortened by 6 bases and J by 0 bases, with 10 bases between the two germline ends. Germline CDR1 MNHEY, CDR2 SVGAGI. The CDR3 nucleotides are TGTGCCAGCAGGTCCTCTTTTAGCACAGATACGCAGTATTTT. Amino acid sequence: CASRSSFSTDTQYF.

This rearrangement joins TRBV15 to TRBJ1-5; D possibly corresponds to TRBD1 (5 bases). Per germline, CDR1 LNHNV and CDR2 YYDKDF (reference sequence). This CDR3 is built from 15 residues. V dropped 0 bases and J dropped 6 bases, with 12 bases sitting between them. The CDR3 coding sequence is TGTGCCACCAGCAGAGACCCGGGCAGGGCTCAGCCCCAGCATTTT. It is translated as CATSRDPGRAQPQHF.

The chain employs TRBV6-6 and TRBJ2-7, with D perhaps TRBD1 (6 bases). Germline V gene data show CDR1 as MNHNY and CDR2 as SVGAGI (reference sequence). The CDR3 consists of 12 residues. Trimming shortened V by 6 bases and J by 2 bases, and 8 bases separated the two germline ends. The CDR3 protein is CASRSGAYEQYF. CDR3 in DNA: TGTGCCAGCAGGTCAGGGGCCTACGAGCAGTACTTC.

This chain joins TRBV5-4 and TRBJ2-3; D possibly corresponds to TRBD2 (5 bases). CDR1 is SGHNT, CDR2 YYREEE, per germline (reference sequence). V gave up 6 bases and J gave up 0 bases, with 14 bases separating them. There are 15 residues in the CDR3. CDR3 DNA sequence: TGTGCCAGCACCCGGACTGGATCTAGCACAGATACGCAGTATTTT. It yields the protein CASTRTGSSTDTQYF.

V gene TRBV4-3 combines with J gene TRBJ2-7; a weak D match, TRBD1 (5 bases). This CDR3 contains 13 residues. Germline lookup yields CDR1 LGHNA and CDR2 YSLEER. Trimming shortened V by 1 base and J by 4 bases, and 8 bases separated the two germline ends. The DNA for the CDR3 is TGCGCCAGCAGCCAAGGTGGGGCGTACGAGCAGTACTTC. Encoded protein: CASSQGGAYEQYF.

The chain combines TRBV13 with TRBJ2-7; D is perhaps TRBD2 (5 bases). V was cut by 5 bases and J by 0 bases, with 8 bases left in between. The length of the CDR3 is 13 residues. Germline V gene sequence: CDR1 PRHDT, CDR2 FYEKMQ (reference sequence). The CDR3 loop reads CASSTRDSYEQYF. The CDR3 DNA follows: TGTGCCAGCAGCACCCGGGACTCCTACGAGCAGTACTTC.

About this clone itself: One end of the junction is discordant with germline, which a read error may explain. The J gene is TRBJ2-3, the V gene TRBV7-7, with D possibly matching TRBD2 (6 bases). CDR3 length equals 15 residues. Germline CDR1 and CDR2: SSHAT and FNYEAQ (reference sequence). The CDR3 spells CASSLTGGTTDTQYF. The CDR3 coding sequence is TGTGCTAGCAGCTTAACCGGCGGGACCACAGATACGCAGTATTTT.

The J gene is TRBJ2-5, the V gene TRBV19; the D is unclear. The V gene lost 0 bases and the J gene lost 5 bases, with 7 bases spanning the gap. CDR1 and CDR2 from the germline V gene are LNHDA and SQIVND (reference sequence). This CDR3 comprises 13 residues. CDR3 protein: CASSIDRAETQYF. CDR3 sequence (DNA): TGTGCCAGTAGTATAGACCGAGCGGAGACCCAGTACTTC.

The V and J genes are TRBV11-1 and TRBJ2-5; 13 bases align to TRBD2. The CDR3 is 17 amino acids. Germline-derived CDR1 and CDR2 are SGHAT and FQDESV (reference sequence). Trimming cost V 6 bases and J 2 bases; bases outside gene matches: 9. The CDR3 nucleotides are TGTGCCAGCAGTCCAGGGGGACTAGCGGGGAAGCAAGAGACCCAGTACTTC. The encoded protein is CASSPGGLAGKQETQYF.

The chain uses TRBV20-1 and TRBJ1-1, with a possible D match to TRBD1 (6 bases). The CDR3 runs 11 residues. V lost 6 bases and J 6 bases, leaving 11 bases between the germline ends. Germline-derived CDR1 and CDR2 are DFQATT and SNEGSKA (reference sequence). The CDR3 reads CSATRTAEAFF. CDR3 in DNA: TGCAGTGCGACACGGACAGCTGAAGCTTTCTTT.

The V call is TRBV7-9, the J call TRBJ1-1; 7 positions agree with TRBD1. Germline lookup yields CDR1 SEHNR and CDR2 FQNEAQ (reference sequence). The CDR3 covers 14 residues. Unmatched junction bases numbered 6, after V lost 8 bases and J lost 0 bases. The CDR3 DNA reads as TGTGCCAGCCCCCCGGGACAGATGAACACTGAAGCTTTCTTT. Translated, it gives CASPPGQMNTEAFF.

The chain has TRBV4-3 and TRBJ2-1, with 8 bases lining up with TRBD2. The CDR3 contains 13 residues. In germline, CDR1 is LGHNA, CDR2 YSLEER. V trimming: 0 bases; J trimming: 16 bases; junction bases outside the gene matches: 8. In DNA, the CDR3 is TGCGCCAGCAGCCAAGATCGCAGCGGGGGATATTTCTTC. Translation gives CASSQDRSGGYFF.

This chain uses TRBV14 with TRBJ2-7, with a possible D match to TRBD1 (6 bases). V dropped 4 bases and J dropped 3 bases, with 16 bases sitting between them. This CDR3 contains 15 residues. Germline lookup yields CDR1 SGHDN and CDR2 FVKESK. CDR3 protein: CASSLVQGSLYEQYF. CDR3 in DNA: TGTGCCAGCAGCCTGGTACAGGGATCCCTCTACGAGCAGTACTTC.

The chain couples TRBV7-2 to TRBJ1-1, with 7 bases fitting TRBD1. There are 14 residues in the CDR3. Germline CDR1 SGHTA, CDR2 FQGNSA. Trimming at V came to 1 base and at J to 2 bases, leaving 1 base not matched to a gene. The CDR3 sequence: CASSLVGGNTEAFF. The CDR3, as DNA: TGTGCCAGCAGCTTAGTAGGGGGCAACACTGAAGCTTTCTTT.

The chain joins TRBV28 to TRBJ1-1; 9 nucleotides line up with TRBD1. Germline loops: CDR1 MDHEN, CDR2 SYDVKM. After removal of 3 bases from V and 10 bases from J, the junction contained 6 bases not matched to a gene. The CDR3 totals 13 residues. The CDR3 here is CASSFETDRGAFF. CDR3 bases: TGTGCCAGCAGTTTTGAAACGGACAGGGGAGCTTTCTTT.

The genes are TRBV7-6 and TRBJ2-7; perhaps TRBD1 as D (6 bases). There are 15 residues in the CDR3. Germline V gives CDR1 SGHVS, CDR2 FNYEAQ. Trimming left V 5 bases short and J 1 base short, with 15 bases between. The CDR3 loop reads CASSPARGQSYEQYF. Here the CDR3 DNA reads TGTGCCAGCAGCCCAGCCCGAGGACAGTCCTACGAGCAGTACTTC.

The chain combines TRBV7-2 with TRBJ1-6; 8 nucleotides line up with TRBD1. Germline-derived CDR1 and CDR2 are SGHTA and FQGNSA. The CDR3 loop spans 15 amino acids. The ends lost 5 bases at V and 6 bases at J; junction bases unmatched: 6. The CDR3 is CASSGRTGINSPLHF. The CDR3 DNA reads as TGTGCCAGCAGCGGGAGGACAGGGATTAATTCACCCCTCCACTTT.

Here the CDR3 DNA reads TGTGCCTGGATCAGGGGACAGGGTAGGAATACGCAGTATTTT. Translation gives CAWIRGQGRNTQYF. V usage is TRBV30 and J usage is TRBJ2-3; 9 bases are a match to TRBD1. After removal of 4 bases from V and 7 bases from J, the junction contained 9 bases not matched to a gene. CDR3 size: 14 residues. The germline gives CDR1 GTSNPN, CDR2 SVGIG (reference sequence).

The chain joins TRBV27 to TRBJ1-1; 10 nucleotides match TRBD1. J lost 12 bases, V lost 4 bases, and 11 bases had no gene match. The germline V gene encodes CDR1 MNHEY and CDR2 SMNVEV (reference sequence). The CDR3 sequence is 14 residues long. The CDR3 is CASSSPPGQGISFF. Here the CDR3 DNA reads TGTGCCAGCAGTTCCCCCCCGGGACAGGGGATATCTTTCTTT.

The V and J genes are TRBV19 and TRBJ1-1, with 8 nucleotides matching TRBD1. This CDR3 is 13 amino acids long. V was pared by 9 bases and J by 0 bases, with 3 bases of the junction left unmatched. Germline CDR1 and CDR2: LNHDA and SQIVND (reference sequence). CDR3 in DNA: TGTGCCAGCTCAGGGGGCTTGAACACTGAAGCTTTCTTT. Its translation is CASSGGLNTEAFF.

The chain combines TRBV14 with TRBJ2-7, with unresolved D. Per germline, CDR1 SGHDN and CDR2 FVKESK. Deletions cut 1 base from V and 6 bases from J, with 7 bases between. The CDR3 is made up of 12 amino acids. Written as DNA, the CDR3 is TGTGCCAGCAGCCAAGGCGCAGGCGAGCAGTACTTC. Protein: CASSQGAGEQYF.

The gene calls are TRBV29-1 and TRBJ2-7; 11 bases agree with TRBD1. This CDR3 has 14 amino acids. The V segment lost 7 bases and the J segment 3 bases; nucleotides outside the gene matches: 8. CDR1 and CDR2 from the germline V gene are SQVTM and ANQGSEA. CDR3 bases: TGCAGCGCCCGGGGACAGGGGGGTGGCTACGAGCAGTACTTC. As protein: CSARGQGGGYEQYF.

The chain couples TRBV19 to TRBJ1-4; TRBD1 matches at 7 bases. Germline trimming cut 7 bases from V and 5 bases from J; bases unmatched to any gene: 10. This CDR3 is 15 amino acids long. CDR1 and CDR2 from the germline V gene are LNHDA and SQIVND (reference sequence). DNA of the CDR3: TGTGCCAGTAAAGGGACAGTAGAAACCAATGAAAAACTGTTTTTT. Translation: CASKGTVETNEKLFF.

The V and J genes are TRBV15 and TRBJ1-5; TRBD1 agrees at 7 bases. The V gene end was trimmed by 7 bases and the J gene end by 8 bases; junction bases not matched to a gene: 11. CDR3 length: 14 residues. Per the germline V gene, CDR1 is LNHNV and CDR2 is YYDKDF (reference sequence). CDR3 nucleotides: TGTGCCACCAACGCCGGGACAGCGAGCGAGCCCCAGCATTTT. Its translation: CATNAGTASEPQHF. Supplemented by reference TRBV15 and TRBJ1-5, the full variable domain reads DAMVIQNPRYQVTQFGKPVTLSCSQTLNHNVMYWYQQKSSQAPKLLFHYYDKDFNNEADTPDNFQSRRPNTSFCFLDIRSPGLGDTAMYLCATNAGTASEPQHFGDGTRLSIL.

Comments on this clone: Other DNA sequences from this sample encode an identical CDR3 as well. The chain joins TRBV20-1 to TRBJ1-5; D may be TRBD1 (6 bases). The CDR3 totals 11 residues. Trimming took off 6 bases at V and 9 bases at J, with 12 bases between the two ends. Per the germline V gene, CDR1 is DFQATT and CDR2 is SNEGSKA (reference sequence). For the CDR3, the DNA is TGCAGTGCAATGCTAGGGGGGCCCCAGCATTTT. It yields the protein CSAMLGGPQHF.